This TCR beta chain stems from a study of patients and donors after allogeneic stem cell transplantation. Via MiXCR, TCRdb re-called the RT-PCR reads, giving one row per CDR3 protein. The sample shows 7,500 to 10,000 distinct CDR3 sequences, roughly 6.4% of them seen only once. This clonotype was seen at least ten times. Germline V lookup: CDR1 MGHRA, CDR2 YSYEKL. The CDR3 spans 14 residues. V was clipped by 1 base and J by 5 bases, with 11 bases between them. The sequenced sample was blood, either unsorted or a sorted T cell fraction (not recorded which). The clonotype comes from a human donor who was either an allogeneic HSCT recipient or a stem cell or donor lymphocyte infusion donor (not recorded which). It is not recorded whose cells these are; they may come from a transplant donor. V usage is TRBV4-1 and J usage is TRBJ2-5; D gene unclear. The CDR3 loop reads CASSQVPSSETQYF. CDR3 bases: TGCGCCAGCAGCCAAGTCCCTAGTAGCGAGACCCAGTACTTC.